Below are 14 T cell receptor beta chains sequenced from a single sample in a study of CDR3 diversity in severe acne. TCRdb re-called the PCR reads through MiXCR, storing one row per CDR3 protein. The sample carries around 83,000 distinct CDR3 sequences, about half recorded once. Sequenced input: blood. Receptors originate from a male donor with severe acne vulgaris.

As to this clonotype: A single base separates this from a much larger clone, so it may be a read error. V gene TRBV29-1 combines with J gene TRBJ2-1, with D perhaps matching TRBD1 (6 bases). With 3 bases removed from V and 13 bases from J, the gap between germline ends came to 16 bases. The CDR3 has 12 residues. Germline V gene sequence: CDR1 SQVTM, CDR2 ANQGSEA. This chain's CDR3 is CSVEGHSETQFF. Here the CDR3 DNA reads TGCAGCGTTGAGGGACATTCAGAGACCCAGTTCTTC.

The V gene is TRBV5-6, the J gene TRBJ1-1, with D possibly TRBD1 on 5 matching bases. Germline V CDR1 and CDR2: SGHDT, YYEEEE. V dropped 1 base and J dropped 10 bases, with 17 bases sitting between them. There are 14 residues in the CDR3. Here the CDR3 reads CASSLWGTEKGAFF. CDR3 DNA: TGTGCCAGCAGCTTGTGGGGGACCGAAAAGGGAGCTTTCTTT.

The rearrangement joins TRBV29-1 to TRBJ2-5; 8 bases fit TRBD2. This CDR3 region has 16 residues. The germline CDR1 and CDR2 sequences are SQVTM and ANQGSEA. The junction had 12 bases not matched to a gene; V was cut back by 5 bases and J by 1 base. CDR3 sequence (DNA): TGCAGCGTTCCGGGGGGGCTAGCGGAAATCCAAGAGACCCAGTACTTC. Its protein product is CSVPGGLAEIQETQYF.

This clonotype was seen at least ten times. V usage is TRBV20-1 and J usage is TRBJ1-5; 8 bases match TRBD1. Germline CDR1 and CDR2: DFQATT and SNEGSKA (reference sequence). CDR3 length equals 13 residues. The CDR3 region is CRTGQGPNQPQHF. The CDR3 bases are TGCAGGACAGGACAGGGCCCCAATCAGCCCCAGCATTTT.

The chain combines TRBV19 with TRBJ2-2; TRBD2 aligns across 7 bases. The germline V gene encodes CDR1 LNHDA and CDR2 SQIVND (reference sequence). CDR3 length: 15 residues. V shed 6 bases, J shed 2 bases, and the junction held 6 bases outside the gene matches. CDR3 DNA: TGTGCCAGTAGCCCTGGGAGGGTTAACACCGGGGAGCTGTTTTTT. It specifies CASSPGRVNTGELFF.

This rearrangement joins TRBV4-1 to TRBJ2-5; possibly TRBD1 for D (6 bases). Germline V lookup: CDR1 MGHRA, CDR2 YSYEKL. There are 16 residues in the CDR3. The V end was cut by 0 bases, the J end by 5 bases, with 16 bases between. CDR3 sequence (DNA): TGCGCCAGCAGCCAAGAGTTCAGGGGTGGCTCTGAGACCCAGTACTTC. Translating it yields CASSQEFRGGSETQYF.

The J gene is TRBJ1-3, the V gene TRBV29-1, with TRBD1 identical over 9 bases. V shed 7 bases and J 4 bases; nucleotides not matched to a gene: 8. Germline assignment: CDR1 SQVTM and CDR2 ANQGSEA. The length of the CDR3 is 14 residues. CDR3 in amino acids: CSARGQGLGNTIYF. The CDR3 DNA is TGCAGCGCGCGGGGACAGGGCTTAGGAAACACCATATATTTT.

This clonotype was seen repeatedly, ten times or more. The rearrangement joins TRBV29-1 to TRBJ2-7; D is ambiguous. The CDR3 consists of 14 residues. Looked up from germline, CDR1 is SQVTM and CDR2 is ANQGSEA. V was clipped by 5 bases and J by 0 bases, with 14 bases between them. In nucleotides, the CDR3 is TGCAGCGTTATTGACTTTTCGAGCTCCTACGAGCAGTACTTC. It translates to CSVIDFSSSYEQYF.

Worth noting for this clonotype: This may be a read error, as it is one base from a much larger clone. V is TRBV5-1 and J is TRBJ2-3, with TRBD1 as a possible D gene (5 bases). CDR3 length equals 13 residues. The germline CDR1 and CDR2 sequences are SGHRS and YFSETQ. The CDR3 sequence is CASNDAITGTQYF. CDR3 in DNA: TGCGCCAGCAACGACGCTATCACAGGTACGCAGTATTTT.

This clonotype was counted at least ten times. This sequence joins TRBV11-2 and TRBJ2-3, with D possibly being TRBD1 (6 bases). Deletions cut 5 bases from V and 0 bases from J, with 12 bases between. Germline assignment: CDR1 SGHAT and CDR2 FQNNGV. The CDR3 consists of 15 residues. The CDR3 DNA follows: TGTGCCAGCAGCCGAGGACAGCTTAGCACAGATACGCAGTATTTT. Protein sequence: CASSRGQLSTDTQYF.

The sample holds one count of this clonotype. The V and J genes are TRBV13 and TRBJ1-2; possible D gene TRBD1, 6 bases. Germline V gene data show CDR1 as PRHDT and CDR2 as FYEKMQ (reference sequence). Trimming pared 3 bases from V and 7 bases from J, leaving 21 bases between. The CDR3 spans 16 residues. The CDR3 spells CASSLGYLRGPGGYTF. CDR3 nucleotides: TGTGCCAGCAGCTTGGGCTACCTCAGGGGACCTGGTGGCTACACCTTC.

The rearrangement links TRBV10-2 to TRBJ1-2, with TRBD1 matching 8 bases. The CDR3 is 14 amino acids. Germline loops: CDR1 WSHSY, CDR2 SAAADI. J gave up 7 bases and V 0 bases, and 4 bases lay outside the gene matches. The CDR3 DNA follows: TGCGCCAGCAGTGAGTCGACAGGGGATTTTGGCTACACCTTC. This gives the protein CASSESTGDFGYTF.

This clonotype appeared many times. The V call is TRBV7-8, the J call TRBJ2-5; D unresolved. CDR1 SGHVS and CDR2 FQNEAQ come from the germline V gene. Trimming took off 4 bases at V and 2 bases at J, with 8 bases between the two ends. The CDR3 length is 13 residues. The CDR3 loop reads CASSSMRQETQYF. The CDR3 DNA follows: TGTGCCAGCAGCTCTATGCGGCAAGAGACCCAGTACTTC.

This clonotype was picked up many times. The rearrangement uses TRBV5-1 and TRBJ2-1; 8 bases align to TRBD1. Germline trimming cut 4 bases from V and 4 bases from J; bases unmatched to any gene: 7. The V gene's germline CDR1 is SGHRS and CDR2 YFSETQ. CDR3 size: 15 residues. This CDR3 reads CASSPTGVVYNEQFF. DNA for the CDR3: TGCGCCAGCAGCCCGACAGGGGTAGTTTACAATGAGCAGTTCTTC.